The T cell receptor (beta chain) described here comes from a study of T cells in Graves' hyperthyroidism and ophthalmopathy. RNA transcripts were the template for amplifying TCR beta CDR3 regions. The HTBI set primed first-round TCR CDR3 RT-PCR. TCRdb ran MiXCR on the multiplex PCR reads and lists one entry per CDR3 protein. The sample holds over 450,000 distinct CDR3 sequences, about an eighth seen once. In patients aged 18 to 65, hyperthyroidism was newly diagnosed, with duration under 2 months. Germline V gene data show CDR1 as MDHEN and CDR2 as SYDVKM. V dropped 2 bases and J dropped 5; count of bases not matched to a gene: 11. The CDR3 runs to 16 residues. Study observations and caveats: By a 13 V-J model, ophthalmopathy was set apart from stable hyperthyroidism.

This clonotype was seen ten or more times. Its antigen remains unidentified. Sequencing input: blood. The chain recombines TRBV28 with TRBJ1-2; 7 bases line up with TRBD1. This sequence originates from a woman aged 18-29 years with Graves' hyperthyroidism. The chain's CDR3 is CASSLLDSGTEYGYTF. Written as DNA, the CDR3 is TGTGCCAGCAGTTTACTAGACTCCGGGACAGAATATGGCTACACCTTC.